This T cell receptor (beta chain) was documented in a study of radiotherapy plus CTLA-4 blockade in lung cancer. This clone was seen only once. Repertoires were generated with immunoSEQ multiplex PCR, while TCRdb's copy carries only in-frame clones and drops some. The table includes tens of thousands of clones, about 78% detected once. This TCR came from a human donor with non-small cell lung cancer whose response to radiotherapy plus ipilimumab could not be evaluated. Some clones in this sample may be carry-over from other donors' samples. Sequenced here: peripheral blood, sampled from a patient treated with radiotherapy plus ipilimumab.

CDR3 sequence (DNA): TGTGCCAGCAGTTTTTGGGACAGGGGAGGTGAAAAACTGTTTTTT. Residues: CASSFWDRGGEKLFF. The V and J genes are TRBV6-6 and TRBJ1-4, with 10 bases aligning to TRBD1. Germline loops: CDR1 MNHNY, CDR2 SVGAGI (reference sequence). Trimming cost V 4 bases and J 7 bases; bases outside gene matches: 6. This CDR3 spans 15 amino acids.